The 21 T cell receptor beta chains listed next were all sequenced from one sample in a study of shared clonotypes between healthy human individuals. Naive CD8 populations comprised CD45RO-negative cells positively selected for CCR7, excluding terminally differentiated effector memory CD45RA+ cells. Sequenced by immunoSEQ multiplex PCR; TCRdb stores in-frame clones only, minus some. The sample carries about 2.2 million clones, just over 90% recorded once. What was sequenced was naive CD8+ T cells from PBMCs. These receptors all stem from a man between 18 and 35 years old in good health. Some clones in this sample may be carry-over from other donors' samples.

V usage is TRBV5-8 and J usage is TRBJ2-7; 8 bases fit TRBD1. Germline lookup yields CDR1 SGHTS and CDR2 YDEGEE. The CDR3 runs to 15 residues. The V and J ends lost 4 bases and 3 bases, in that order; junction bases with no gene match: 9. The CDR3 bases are TGTGCCAGCAGCGCCAACCAGGGGGCTCTCTACGAGCAGTACTTC. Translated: CASSANQGALYEQYF.

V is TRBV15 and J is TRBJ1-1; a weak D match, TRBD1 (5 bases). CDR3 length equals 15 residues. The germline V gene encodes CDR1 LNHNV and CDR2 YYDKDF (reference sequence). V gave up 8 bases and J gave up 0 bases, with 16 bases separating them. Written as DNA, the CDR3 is TGTGCCACCGCTGGGGGAGCCAATATGAACACTGAAGCTTTCTTT. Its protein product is CATAGGANMNTEAFF. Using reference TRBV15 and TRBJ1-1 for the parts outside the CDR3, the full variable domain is DAMVIQNPRYQVTQFGKPVTLSCSQTLNHNVMYWYQQKSSQAPKLLFHYYDKDFNNEADTPDNFQSRRPNTSFCFLDIRSPGLGDTAMYLCATAGGANMNTEAFFGQGTRLTVV.

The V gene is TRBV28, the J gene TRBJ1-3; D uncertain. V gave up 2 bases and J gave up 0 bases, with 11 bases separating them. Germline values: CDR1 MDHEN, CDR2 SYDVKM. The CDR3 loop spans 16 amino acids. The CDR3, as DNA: TGTGCCAGCAGTTTACGCGGACTAATCTCTGGAAACACCATATATTTT. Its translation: CASSLRGLISGNTIYF.

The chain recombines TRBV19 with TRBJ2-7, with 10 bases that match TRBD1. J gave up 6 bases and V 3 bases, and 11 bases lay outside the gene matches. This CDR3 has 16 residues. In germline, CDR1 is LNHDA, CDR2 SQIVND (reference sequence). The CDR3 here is CASSIFELGDRGEQYF. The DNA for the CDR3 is TGTGCCAGTAGTATCTTCGAGCTAGGGGACAGGGGCGAGCAGTACTTC.

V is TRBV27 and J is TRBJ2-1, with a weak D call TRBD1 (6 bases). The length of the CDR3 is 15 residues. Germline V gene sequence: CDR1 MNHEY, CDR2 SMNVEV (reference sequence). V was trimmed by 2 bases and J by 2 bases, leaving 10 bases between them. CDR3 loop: CASSLIQGPYNEQFF. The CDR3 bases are TGTGCCAGCAGTTTAATCCAGGGGCCCTACAATGAGCAGTTCTTC.

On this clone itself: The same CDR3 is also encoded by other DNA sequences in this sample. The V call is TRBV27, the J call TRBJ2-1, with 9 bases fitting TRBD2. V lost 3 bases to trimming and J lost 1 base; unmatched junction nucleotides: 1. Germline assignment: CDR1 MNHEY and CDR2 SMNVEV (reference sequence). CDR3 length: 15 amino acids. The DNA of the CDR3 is TGTGCCAGCAGTTTCCTAGCGGGGTCCTACAATGAGCAGTTCTTC. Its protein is CASSFLAGSYNEQFF.

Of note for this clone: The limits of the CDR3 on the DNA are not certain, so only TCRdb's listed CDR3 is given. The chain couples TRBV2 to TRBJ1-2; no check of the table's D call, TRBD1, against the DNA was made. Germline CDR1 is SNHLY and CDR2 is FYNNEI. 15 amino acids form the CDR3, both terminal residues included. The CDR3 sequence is CASSEWGVGTAVDTF.

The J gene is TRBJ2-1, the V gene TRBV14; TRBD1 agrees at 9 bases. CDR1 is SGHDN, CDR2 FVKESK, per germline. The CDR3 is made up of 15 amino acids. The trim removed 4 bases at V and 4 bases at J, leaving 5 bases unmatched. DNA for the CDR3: TGTGCCAGCAGCCCTACAGGGGGCTCGTACAATGAGCAGTTCTTC. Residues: CASSPTGGSYNEQFF. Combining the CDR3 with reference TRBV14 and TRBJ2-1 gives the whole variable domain EAGVTQFPSHSVIEKGQTVTLRCDPISGHDNLYWYRRVMGKEIKFLLHFVKESKQDESGMPNNRFLAERTGGTYSTLKVQPAELEDSGVYFCASSPTGGSYNEQFFGPGTRLTVL.

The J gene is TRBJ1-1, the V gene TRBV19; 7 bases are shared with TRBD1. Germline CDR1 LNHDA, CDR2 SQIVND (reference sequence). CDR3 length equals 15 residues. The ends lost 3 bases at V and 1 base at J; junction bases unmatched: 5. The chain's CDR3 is CASSMIRDRNTEAFF. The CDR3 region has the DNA TGTGCCAGTAGTATGATCAGGGACAGGAACACTGAAGCTTTCTTT.

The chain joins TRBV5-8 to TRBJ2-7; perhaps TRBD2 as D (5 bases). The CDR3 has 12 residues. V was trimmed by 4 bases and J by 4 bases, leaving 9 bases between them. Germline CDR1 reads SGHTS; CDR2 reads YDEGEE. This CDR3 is CASSPEGYEQYF. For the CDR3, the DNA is TGTGCCAGCAGCCCCGAGGGTTACGAGCAGTACTTC.

The CDR3 DNA follows: TGTGCCAGCAGTGAAGAAGCATTAGCCTACGAGCAGTACTTC. As protein: CASSEEALAYEQYF. The rearrangement uses TRBV6-1 and TRBJ2-7; D unclear. With 1 base removed from V and 2 bases from J, the gap between germline ends came to 9 bases. CDR1 MNHNS and CDR2 SASEGT come from the germline V gene. CDR3 length equals 14 residues.

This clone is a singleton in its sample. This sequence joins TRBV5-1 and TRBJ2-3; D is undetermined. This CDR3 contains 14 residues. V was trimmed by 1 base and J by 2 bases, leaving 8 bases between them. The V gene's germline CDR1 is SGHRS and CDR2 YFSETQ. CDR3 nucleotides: TGCGCCAGCAGCTTGTTTTCCCCCACAGATACGCAGTATTTT. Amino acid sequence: CASSLFSPTDTQYF.

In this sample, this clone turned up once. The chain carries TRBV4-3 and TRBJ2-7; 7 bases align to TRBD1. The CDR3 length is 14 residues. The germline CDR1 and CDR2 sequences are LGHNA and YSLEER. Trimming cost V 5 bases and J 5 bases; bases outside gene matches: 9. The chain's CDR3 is CASSTGQPRDEQYF. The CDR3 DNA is TGCGCCAGCAGCACGGGACAGCCCAGGGACGAGCAGTACTTC.

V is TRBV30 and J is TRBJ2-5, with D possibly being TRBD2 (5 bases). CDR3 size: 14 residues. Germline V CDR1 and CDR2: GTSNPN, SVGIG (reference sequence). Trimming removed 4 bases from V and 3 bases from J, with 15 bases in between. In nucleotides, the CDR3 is TGTGCCTGGAACTTAGGGAGCGCGGAAGAGACCCAGTACTTC. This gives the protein CAWNLGSAEETQYF.

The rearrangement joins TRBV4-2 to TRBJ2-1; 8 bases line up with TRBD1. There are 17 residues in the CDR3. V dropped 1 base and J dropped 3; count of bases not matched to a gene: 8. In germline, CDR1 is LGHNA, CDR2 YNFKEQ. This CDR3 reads CASSQVSRQGYYNEQFF. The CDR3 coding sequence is TGTGCCAGCAGCCAAGTCTCTCGACAGGGGTACTACAATGAGCAGTTCTTC.

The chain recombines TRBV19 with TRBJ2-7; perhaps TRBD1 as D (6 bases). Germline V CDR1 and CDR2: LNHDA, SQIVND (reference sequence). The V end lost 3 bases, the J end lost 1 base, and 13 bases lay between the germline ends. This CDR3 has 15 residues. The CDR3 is CASSIRQGHSYEQYF. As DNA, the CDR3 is TGTGCCAGTAGTATCAGGCAGGGGCATTCCTACGAGCAGTACTTC.

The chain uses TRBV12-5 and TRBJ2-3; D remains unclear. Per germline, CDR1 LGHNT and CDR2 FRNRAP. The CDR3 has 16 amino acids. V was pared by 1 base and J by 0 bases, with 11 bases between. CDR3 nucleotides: TGTGCTAGTGGTTTGGGGTTCACCTTAAGCACAGATACGCAGTATTTT. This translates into CASGLGFTLSTDTQYF.

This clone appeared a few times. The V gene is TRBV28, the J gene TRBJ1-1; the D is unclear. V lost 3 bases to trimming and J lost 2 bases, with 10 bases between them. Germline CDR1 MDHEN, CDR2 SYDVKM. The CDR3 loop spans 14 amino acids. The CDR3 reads CASSFGRINTEAFF. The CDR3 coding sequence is TGTGCCAGCAGTTTTGGCAGGATAAACACTGAAGCTTTCTTT.

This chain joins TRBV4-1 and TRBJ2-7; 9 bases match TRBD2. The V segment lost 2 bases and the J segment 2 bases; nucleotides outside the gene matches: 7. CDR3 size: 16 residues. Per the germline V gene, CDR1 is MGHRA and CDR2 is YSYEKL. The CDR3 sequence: CASSQLGREGPYEQYF. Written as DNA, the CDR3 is TGCGCCAGCAGCCAACTAGGGCGGGAGGGCCCCTACGAGCAGTACTTC.

This CDR3 is CASSRDRNYGYTF. CDR3 in DNA: TGTGCCAGCAGCCGCGACAGAAACTATGGCTACACCTTC. The chain joins TRBV7-9 to TRBJ1-2; a weak D match, TRBD1 (5 bases). V lost 5 bases to trimming and J lost 2 bases, with 9 bases between them. CDR1 is SEHNR, CDR2 FQNEAQ, per germline (reference sequence). This CDR3 has 13 amino acids. Based on the CDR3 plus reference TRBV7-9 and TRBJ1-2, the full variable domain is DTGVSQNPRHKITKRGQNVTFRCDPISEHNRLYWYRQTLGQGPEFLTYFQNEAQLEKSRLLSDRFSAERPKGSFSTLEIQRTEQGDSAMYLCASSRDRNYGYTFGSGTRLTVV.

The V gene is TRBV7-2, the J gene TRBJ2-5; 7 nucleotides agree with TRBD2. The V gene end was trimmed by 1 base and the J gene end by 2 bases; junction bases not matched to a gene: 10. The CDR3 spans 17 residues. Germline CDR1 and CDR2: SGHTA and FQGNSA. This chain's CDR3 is CASSLGSGLAAQETQYF. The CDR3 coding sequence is TGTGCCAGCAGCTTAGGTTCTGGGCTAGCGGCACAAGAGACCCAGTACTTC.